This T cell receptor beta chain was sequenced in a study of cytomegalovirus exposure and HLA in healthy donors. V lost 8 bases to trimming and J lost 1 base; unmatched junction nucleotides: 11. Germline-derived CDR1 and CDR2 are KGHSH and LQKENI. This CDR3 comprises 16 residues. Primers included in the PCR were 60 Vbeta and 13 Jbeta primers. Libraries were prepared by immunoSEQ multiplex PCR; TCRdb keeps only in-frame clonotypes and omits some of them. The data contain around 140,000 clones, more than 70% of them singletons. Input material: PBMCs. V gene TRBV18 combines with J gene TRBJ2-1, with 7 bases matching TRBD1. The source is a man in his fifties in good health and CMV-seropositive. CDR3 sequence (DNA): TGTGCCAGCGCGTCTCCGACAGGGCGGTCCTACAATGAGCAGTTCTTC. Its translation: CASASPTGRSYNEQFF.